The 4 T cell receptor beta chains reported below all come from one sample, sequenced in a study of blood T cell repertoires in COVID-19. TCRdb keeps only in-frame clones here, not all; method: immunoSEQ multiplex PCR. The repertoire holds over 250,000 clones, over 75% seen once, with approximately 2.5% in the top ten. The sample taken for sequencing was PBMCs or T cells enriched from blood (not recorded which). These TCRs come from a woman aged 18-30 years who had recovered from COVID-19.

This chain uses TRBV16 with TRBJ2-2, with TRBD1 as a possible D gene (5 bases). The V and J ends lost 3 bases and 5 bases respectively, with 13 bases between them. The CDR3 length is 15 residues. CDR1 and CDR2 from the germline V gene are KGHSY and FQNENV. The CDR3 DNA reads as TGTGCCAGCAGCCATCCGACCCGACAGACCGGGGAGCTGTTTTTT. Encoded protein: CASSHPTRQTGELFF.

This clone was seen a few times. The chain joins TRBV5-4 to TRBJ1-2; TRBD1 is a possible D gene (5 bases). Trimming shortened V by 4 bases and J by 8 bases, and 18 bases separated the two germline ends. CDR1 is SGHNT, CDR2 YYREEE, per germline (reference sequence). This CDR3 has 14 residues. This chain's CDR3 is CASSPTGGAGGYTF. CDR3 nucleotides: TGTGCCAGCAGCCCCACGGGAGGGGCGGGAGGCTACACCTTC.

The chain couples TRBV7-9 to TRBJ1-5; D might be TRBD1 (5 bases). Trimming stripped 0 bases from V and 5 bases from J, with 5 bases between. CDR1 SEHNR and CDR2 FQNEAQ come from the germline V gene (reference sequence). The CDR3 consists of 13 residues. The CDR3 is CASSLAGDQPQHF. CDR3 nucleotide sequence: TGTGCCAGCAGCTTAGCAGGGGATCAGCCCCAGCATTTT.

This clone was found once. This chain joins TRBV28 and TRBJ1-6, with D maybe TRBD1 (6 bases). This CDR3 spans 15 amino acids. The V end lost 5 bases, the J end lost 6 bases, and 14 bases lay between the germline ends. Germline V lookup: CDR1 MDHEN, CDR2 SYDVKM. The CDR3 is CASSLGGAFNSPLHF. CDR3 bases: TGTGCCAGCAGTCTAGGGGGAGCCTTTAATTCACCCCTCCACTTT.